These 10 T cell receptor beta chains were all obtained from the same sample, sequenced in a study of blood T cell repertoires in COVID-19. TCRdb's copy holds only in-frame clones and misses some; the assay was immunoSEQ multiplex PCR. Here the sample spans about 81,000 clones, approximately 78% being singletons. The sequencing input was peripheral blood. The receptors derive from a man aged 55-75 years with acute or convalescent COVID-19.

The genes are TRBV7-2 and TRBJ2-3, with D uncertain. CDR3 length equals 15 residues. Germline V CDR1 and CDR2: SGHTA, FQGNSA. The V and J ends lost 6 bases and 0 bases respectively, with 13 bases between them. CDR3 DNA sequence: TGTGCCAGCAGTCCCCTAGTGCCGAGCACAGATACGCAGTATTTT. This codes for CASSPLVPSTDTQYF.

The V call is TRBV29-1, the J call TRBJ1-2, with D hard to call. Trimming left V 7 bases short and J 2 bases short, with 14 bases between. Germline assignment: CDR1 SQVTM and CDR2 ANQGSEA. The CDR3 has 13 residues. The CDR3 loop reads CSALTNPNYGYTF. CDR3 DNA: TGCAGCGCCCTTACTAATCCCAACTATGGCTACACCTTC. The whole variable domain, remainder taken from reference TRBV29-1 and TRBJ1-2, is SAVISQKPSRDICQRGTSLTIQCQVDSQVTMMFWYRQQPGQSLTLIATANQGSEATYESGFVIDKFPISRPNLTFSTLTVSNMSPEDSSIYLCSALTNPNYGYTFGSGTRLTVV.

V and J are TRBV9 and TRBJ2-3; possible D gene TRBD2, 6 bases. In germline, CDR1 is SGDLS, CDR2 YYNGEE. The CDR3 length is 18 residues. The V gene lost 3 bases and the J gene lost 3 bases, with 23 bases spanning the gap. For the CDR3, the DNA is TGTGCCAGCAGCGCTCACTCCTATACTAGCAGCGGGACAGATACGCAGTATTTT. Protein sequence: CASSAHSYTSSGTDTQYF.

The V gene is TRBV5-1, the J gene TRBJ1-4; D not certain. V dropped 4 bases and J dropped 7 bases, with 14 bases sitting between them. CDR1 and CDR2 from the germline V gene are SGHRS and YFSETQ. The CDR3 has 14 residues. CDR3 nucleotide sequence: TGCGCCAGCAGCCCTACACTTGGGCTTGAAAAACTGTTTTTT. This encodes CASSPTLGLEKLFF.

This chain joins TRBV3-1 (or the pseudogene TRBV3-2) and TRBJ2-3; 8 nucleotides align to TRBD2. V lost 0 bases to trimming and J lost 5 bases; unmatched junction nucleotides: 13. CDR3 length equals 18 residues. CDR1 is LGHDT, CDR2 YNNKEL, per germline (reference sequence). The DNA of the CDR3 is TGTGCCAGCAGCCAAGAAGTTGACAGCGGGGGCCGCATAGATACGCAGTATTTT. It encodes CASSQEVDSGGRIDTQYF.

V and J are TRBV9 and TRBJ2-3; a possible D gene is TRBD1 (6 bases). Trimming stripped 0 bases from V and 4 bases from J, with 9 bases between. Per the germline V gene, CDR1 is SGDLS and CDR2 is YYNGEE. CDR3 length: 14 amino acids. CDR3 loop: CASSVANRADTQYF. CDR3 nucleotide sequence: TGTGCCAGCAGCGTAGCGAACAGGGCAGATACGCAGTATTTT. The variable domain in full, completed from reference TRBV9 and TRBJ2-3, reads DSGVTQTPKHLITATGQRVTLRCSPRSGDLSVYWYQQSLDQGLQFLIQYYNGEERAKGNILERFSAQQFPDLHSELNLSSLELGDSALYFCASSVANRADTQYFGPGTRLTVL.

This chain uses TRBV6-2 or TRBV6-3 with TRBJ1-1; unclear D gene. The V gene lost 2 bases and the J gene lost 1 base, with 14 bases spanning the gap. The length of the CDR3 is 16 residues. Germline CDR1 reads MNHEY; CDR2 reads SVGEGT. CDR3 nucleotide sequence: TGTGCCAGCAGTTACCCCCAGAGGGCAGGGAACACTGAAGCTTTCTTT. Its translation is CASSYPQRAGNTEAFF.

The chain has TRBV18 and TRBJ2-1, with TRBD2 matching over 10 bases. The CDR3 is made up of 15 amino acids. The V gene end was trimmed by 2 bases and the J gene end by 3 bases; junction bases not matched to a gene: 1. Germline CDR1 and CDR2: KGHSH and LQKENI. CDR3 residues: CASSPTSGDYNEQFF. In DNA form, the CDR3 reads TGTGCCAGCTCACCAACTAGCGGGGACTACAATGAGCAGTTCTTC.

Notes on this clone: Distinct nucleotide sequences in the sample also encode this CDR3. V and J are TRBV16 and TRBJ1-2, with no clear D. V shed 3 bases and J shed 4 bases, with 15 bases lying between them. CDR1 and CDR2 from the germline V gene are KGHSY and FQNENV. This CDR3 comprises 15 residues. The CDR3 here is CASSQSWQARYGYTF. CDR3 DNA sequence: TGTGCCAGCAGCCAGTCGTGGCAGGCCCGCTATGGCTACACCTTC.

The V and J genes are TRBV6-1 and TRBJ2-6; TRBD1 aligns across 10 bases. This CDR3 is built from 18 residues. The V gene end was trimmed by 4 bases and the J gene end by 4 bases; junction bases not matched to a gene: 10. Germline V lookup: CDR1 MNHNS, CDR2 SASEGT. The CDR3 loop is CASSGLDRGLSGANVLTF. CDR3 nucleotide sequence: TGTGCCAGCAGTGGGCTTGACAGGGGGCTCTCCGGGGCCAACGTCCTGACTTTC.